The 10 T cell receptor beta chains below were found in one sample sequenced in a study of regulatory T cells in long-lasting Graves disease (dated by TCRdb to about 2021). The method was multiplex PCR. The reads were generated on an Illumina HiSeq 4000. TCR beta libraries were built with iRepertoire HTBI primers and Arm-PCR amplification of CDR3 regions. TCRdb's own reprocessing of the public reads used fastp at Q25 and MiXCR and kept productive beta chains. Identical CDR3 proteins give one entry, which carries the most common genes and DNA. This sample comprises about 340,000 distinct CDR3 sequences, about 19% of them detected only once. Over 25% of the sample comes from the top ten. Taken with the paper, the label for time point translates to: persistent/refractory GD, antithyroid drugs over 5 years with positive TRAb. RNA was extracted from PBMCs in TRIzol for both TCR sequencing and RNA sequencing.

The material sequenced was peripheral blood mononuclear cells (PBMCs), taken when the disease was refractory, from a patient treated with antithyroid drugs. The receptors were sampled from a female donor with Graves disease.

This clonotype was counted at least ten times. CDR3 sequence: CASKHRGSYEQYF. The CDR3 DNA reads as TGTGCCAGCAAGCACAGGGGGTCCTACGAGCAGTACTTC. The chain employs TRBV2 and TRBJ2-7; 8 bases align to TRBD1. CDR1 is SNHLY and CDR2 is FYNNEI in the germline V gene. CDR3 size: 13 residues. Trimming cost V 7 bases and J 1 base; bases outside gene matches: 3.

In its sample, this clonotype was seen a few times. V and J are TRBV2 and TRBJ2-3; 8 bases fit TRBD2. Per germline, CDR1 SNHLY and CDR2 FYNNEI. Trimming took 10 bases from V and 4 from J; bases not matched to a gene: 19. The CDR3 has 17 residues. The CDR3: CATTQFRKAGVADTQYF. CDR3 sequence (DNA): TGTGCCACCACTCAATTCCGGAAAGCGGGAGTCGCAGATACGCAGTATTTT.

The chain carries TRBV7-9 and TRBJ1-4; D is undetermined. The CDR3 is 15 amino acids. V was pared by 5 bases and J by 1 base, with 11 bases between. Germline loops: CDR1 SEHNR, CDR2 FQNEAQ (reference sequence). The CDR3 reads CASSDPQETNEKLFF. CDR3 nucleotide sequence: TGTGCCAGCAGCGACCCTCAAGAAACTAATGAAAAACTGTTTTTT.

The chain uses TRBV30 and TRBJ2-1, with 7 nucleotides matching TRBD2. V gave up 3 bases and J gave up 7 bases; unmatched junction bases: 3. This CDR3 is built from 12 residues. Germline loops: CDR1 GTSNPN, CDR2 SVGIG (reference sequence). CDR3 amino acids: CAWRWGGNEQFF. In DNA, the CDR3 is TGTGCCTGGAGATGGGGAGGGAATGAGCAGTTCTTC.

There are a few counts of this clonotype. The V gene is TRBV6-5, the J gene TRBJ1-1, with D unresolved. From germline, CDR1 is MNHEY and CDR2 SVGAGI. There are 16 residues in the CDR3. Trimming cost V 0 bases and J 1 base, with 12 bases left between them. The CDR3 loop reads CASSYSEGQTNTEAFF. The DNA for the CDR3 is TGTGCCAGCAGTTACTCAGAAGGCCAGACGAACACTGAAGCTTTCTTT.

At least ten counts were recorded for this clonotype. V gene TRBV27 combines with J gene TRBJ1-2, with D maybe TRBD1 (5 bases). From germline, CDR1 is MNHEY and CDR2 SMNVEV (reference sequence). Trimming cost V 2 bases and J 7 bases, with 17 bases left between them. This CDR3 is built from 15 residues. CDR3 amino acids: CASSLIGDIGVGYTF. The DNA for the CDR3 is TGTGCCAGCAGTTTAATAGGGGATATTGGGGTTGGCTACACCTTC.

This clonotype turned up a few times. The gene calls are TRBV6-4 and TRBJ1-3; D unclear. Trimming removed 2 bases at V and 0 bases at J, with 11 bases between. The germline gives CDR1 MRHNA, CDR2 SNTAGT. The CDR3 covers 16 residues. CDR3 nucleotide sequence: TGTGCCAGCAGTGACGGCAACCCCAGCTCTGGAAACACCATATATTTT. It yields the protein CASSDGNPSSGNTIYF.

V usage is TRBV12-3 or TRBV12-4 and J usage is TRBJ2-7, with a weak D call TRBD1 (6 bases). The V end lost 0 bases, the J end lost 5 bases, and 17 bases lay between the germline ends. The CDR3 contains 16 residues. CDR3 in amino acids: CASSLALMSRGHEQYF. For the CDR3, the DNA is TGTGCCAGCAGTTTAGCGCTAATGTCCAGGGGCCACGAGCAGTACTTC.

A few counts support this clonotype. The rearrangement uses TRBV6-2 or TRBV6-3 and TRBJ2-7; D not resolved. V was pared by 6 bases and J by 0 bases, with 9 bases between. This CDR3 has 13 residues. The germline V gene encodes CDR1 MNHEY and CDR2 SVGEGT. Here the CDR3 DNA reads TGTGCCAGCAGCCCCCCATACTCCTACGAGCAGTACTTC. Its protein product is CASSPPYSYEQYF.

This clonotype has a count of ten or more. The chain couples TRBV27 to TRBJ1-2, with D unclear. The V gene's germline CDR1 is MNHEY and CDR2 SMNVEV (reference sequence). Trimming took 7 bases from V and 8 from J, leaving 17 bases between them. The CDR3 is made up of 13 amino acids. CDR3 loop: CASKTKGFIGYTF. CDR3 DNA: TGTGCCAGCAAAACTAAGGGATTTATAGGCTACACCTTC.